This record concerns one T cell receptor (beta chain) sequence. Here immunoSEQ multiplex PCR was the method, and the copy in TCRdb shows in-frame clones only, minus some. The sample shows roughly 110,000 clones, roughly nine tenths of them seen only once. This record belongs to a study of T cell changes during pregnancy in multiple sclerosis. Germline values: CDR1 MDHEN, CDR2 SYDVKM. CDR3 length: 14 residues. The V gene end was trimmed by 5 bases and the J gene end by 6 bases; junction bases not matched to a gene: 8. This TCR came from a female donor with multiple sclerosis, enrolled in a pregnancy study. This chain uses TRBV28 with TRBJ1-1; TRBD1 aligns across 8 bases. Here the sequenced sample was peripheral blood, taken before pregnancy. CDR3 coding DNA: TGTGCCAGCAGTATAACAGGGGGGTCTGCTGAAGCTTTCTTT. Residues: CASSITGGSAEAFF. Full variable domain (missing parts from reference TRBV28 and TRBJ1-1): DVKVTQSSRYLVKRTGEKVFLECVQDMDHENMFWYRQDPGLGLRLIYFSYDVKMKEKGDIPEGYSVSREKKERFSLILESASTNQTSMYLCASSITGGSAEAFFGQGTRLTVV.